The text below deals with one T cell receptor beta chain. This table comes from immunoSEQ multiplex PCR, and its TCRdb copy is limited to in-frame clones, with some not included. Of just over 350,000 clones in the sample, over 75% were seen once. This entry is derived from a study of blood T cell repertoires in COVID-19. This CDR3 has 17 amino acids. The germline V gene encodes CDR1 LNHNV and CDR2 YYDKDF (reference sequence). Trimming cost V 3 bases and J 0 bases; bases outside gene matches: 9. The V call is TRBV15, the J call TRBJ2-3; 7 bases are shared with TRBD1. The sequenced material came from PBMCs or T cells enriched from blood (not recorded which). This clonotype was obtained from a woman aged 25 to 45 who had recovered from COVID-19. As DNA, the CDR3 is TGTGCCACCAGCAGGGACAGGCGGCTTTTTAGCACAGATACGCAGTATTTT. It is translated as CATSRDRRLFSTDTQYF.